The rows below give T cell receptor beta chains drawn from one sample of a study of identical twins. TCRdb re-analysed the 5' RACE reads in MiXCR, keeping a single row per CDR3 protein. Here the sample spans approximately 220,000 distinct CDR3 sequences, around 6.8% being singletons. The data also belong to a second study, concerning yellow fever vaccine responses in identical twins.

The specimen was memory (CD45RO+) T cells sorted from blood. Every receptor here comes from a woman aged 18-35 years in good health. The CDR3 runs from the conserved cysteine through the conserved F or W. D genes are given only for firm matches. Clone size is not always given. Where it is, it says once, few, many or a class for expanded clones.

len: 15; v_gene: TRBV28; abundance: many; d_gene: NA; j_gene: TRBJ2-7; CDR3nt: TGTGCCAGCAGTTTTTTTCGGACGGTAACCTACGAGCAGTACTTC; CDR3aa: CASSFFRTVTYEQYF
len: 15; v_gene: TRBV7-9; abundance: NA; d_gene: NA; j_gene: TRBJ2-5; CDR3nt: TGTGCCAGCAGCGGTGAGGACACGTACCAAGAGACCCAGTACTTC; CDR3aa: CASSGEDTYQETQYF
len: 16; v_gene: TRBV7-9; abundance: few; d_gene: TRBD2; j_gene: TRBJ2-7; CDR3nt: TGTGCCAGCAGCCCCCCGGGGAGGGAGATAACCTACGAGCAGTACTTC; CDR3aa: CASSPPGREITYEQYF
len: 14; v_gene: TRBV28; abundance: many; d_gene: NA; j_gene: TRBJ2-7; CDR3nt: TGTGCCAGCAGTTTAGTTGACCGGACCGACGAGCAGTACTTC; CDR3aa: CASSLVDRTDEQYF
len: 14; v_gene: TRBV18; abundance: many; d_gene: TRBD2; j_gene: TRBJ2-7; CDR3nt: TGTGCCAGCTCACCGACTAGCGGGATGTGGGAGCAGTACTTC; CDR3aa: CASSPTSGMWEQYF
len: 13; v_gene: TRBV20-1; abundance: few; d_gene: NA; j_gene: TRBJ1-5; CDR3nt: TGCAGTGCCAGAGATTTGGGGGGTCAGCCCCAGCATTTT; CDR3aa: CSARDLGGQPQHF
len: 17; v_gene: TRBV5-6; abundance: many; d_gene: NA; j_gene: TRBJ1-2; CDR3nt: TGTGCCAGCAGCTTGAGGAGGGGAGTTCCCGCTAACTATGGCTACACCTTC; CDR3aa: CASSLRRGVPANYGYTF
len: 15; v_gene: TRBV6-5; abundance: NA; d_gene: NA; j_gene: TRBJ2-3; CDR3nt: TGTGCCAGCAGTTACTGGGACGAAGGCACAGATACGCAGTATTTT; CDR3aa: CASSYWDEGTDTQYF
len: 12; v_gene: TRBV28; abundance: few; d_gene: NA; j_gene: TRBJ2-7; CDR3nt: TGTGCCAGCAATTCACGGGTCTACGAGCAGTACTTC; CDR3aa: CASNSRVYEQYF
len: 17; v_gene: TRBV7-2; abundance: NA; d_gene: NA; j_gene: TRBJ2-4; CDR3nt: TGTGCCAGCAGCTTAGCTGTTAAGAAACTAGCCAAAAACATTCAGTACTTC; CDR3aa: CASSLAVKKLAKNIQYF
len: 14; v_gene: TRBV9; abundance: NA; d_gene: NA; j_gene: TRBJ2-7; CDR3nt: TGTGCCAGCAACTTGGGGGCAGGCCAATACGAGCAGTACTTC; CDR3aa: CASNLGAGQYEQYF
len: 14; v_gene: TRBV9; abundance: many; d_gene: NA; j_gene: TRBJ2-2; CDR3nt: TGTGCCAGCAGCGCGGGAAGTCCCACCGGGGAGCTGTTTTTT; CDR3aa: CASSAGSPTGELFF
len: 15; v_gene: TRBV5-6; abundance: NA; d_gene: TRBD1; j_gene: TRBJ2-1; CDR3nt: TGTGCCAGCAGCCACAGGGGTCTACCCTACAATGAGCAGTTCTTC; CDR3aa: CASSHRGLPYNEQFF
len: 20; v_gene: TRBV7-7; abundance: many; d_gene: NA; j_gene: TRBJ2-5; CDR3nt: TGTGCTAGCAGCTTGCGGCTAAGGGTCGTAGGACACGCGTACCAAGAGACCCAGTACTTC; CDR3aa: CASSLRLRVVGHAYQETQYF
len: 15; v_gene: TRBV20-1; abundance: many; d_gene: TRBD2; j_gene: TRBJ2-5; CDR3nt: TGCAGTGCACCAGAACGCGGGGGGGGTCAAGAGACCCAGTACTTC; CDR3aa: CSAPERGGGQETQYF
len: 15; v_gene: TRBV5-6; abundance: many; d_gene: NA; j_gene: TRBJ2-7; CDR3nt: TGTGCCAGCAGCTTGGGGGGGAGTGCTACCTACGAGCAGTACTTC; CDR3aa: CASSLGGSATYEQYF
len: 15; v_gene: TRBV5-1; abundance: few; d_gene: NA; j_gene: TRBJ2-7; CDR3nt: TGCGCCAGCAGCTTAACGTGGGACGGTAAATACGAGCAGTACTTC; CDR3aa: CASSLTWDGKYEQYF
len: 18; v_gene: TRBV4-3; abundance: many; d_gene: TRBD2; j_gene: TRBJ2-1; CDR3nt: TGCGCCAGCAGCCAAGCCCCTAGCGGGAGCACCTCCTACAATGAGCAGTTCTTC; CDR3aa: CASSQAPSGSTSYNEQFF
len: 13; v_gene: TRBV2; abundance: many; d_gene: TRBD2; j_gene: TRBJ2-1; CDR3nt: TGTGCCTCTAAGCGGGATACCAACAATGAGCAGTTCTTC; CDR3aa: CASKRDTNNEQFF
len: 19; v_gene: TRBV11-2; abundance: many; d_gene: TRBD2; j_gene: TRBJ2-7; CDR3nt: TGTGCCAGCAGCTTAAAGCGCACTAGCGGGAGGTCCACGTCCTACGAGCAGTACTTC; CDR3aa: CASSLKRTSGRSTSYEQYF
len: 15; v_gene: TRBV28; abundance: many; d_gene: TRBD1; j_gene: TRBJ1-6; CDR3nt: TGTGCCAGCAGCTCCCGGACAGGGATCAATTCACCCCTCCACTTT; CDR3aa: CASSSRTGINSPLHF
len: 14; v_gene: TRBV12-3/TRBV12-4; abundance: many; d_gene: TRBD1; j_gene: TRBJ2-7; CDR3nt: TGTGCCAGCAGTATACGGACAGGGGGTTACGAGCAGTACTTC; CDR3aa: CASSIRTGGYEQYF
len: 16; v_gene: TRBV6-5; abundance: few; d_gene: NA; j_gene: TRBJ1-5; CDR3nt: TGTGCCAGCAGTTACGTGTTGGGAATCAGCAATCAGCCCCAGCATTTT; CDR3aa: CASSYVLGISNQPQHF
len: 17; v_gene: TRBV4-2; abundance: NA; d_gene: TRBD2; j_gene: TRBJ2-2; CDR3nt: TGTGCCAGCAGCCAAGGGCTAGCGGGGGGGAACACCGGGGAGCTGTTTTTT; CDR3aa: CASSQGLAGGNTGELFF
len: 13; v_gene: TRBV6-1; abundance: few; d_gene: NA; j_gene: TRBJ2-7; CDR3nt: TGTGCCAGCAGTGAGTCCCAAAACTACGAGCAGTACTTC; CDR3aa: CASSESQNYEQYF
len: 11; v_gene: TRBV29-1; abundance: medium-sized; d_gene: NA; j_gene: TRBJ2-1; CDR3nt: TGCAGCGTTGAACCGGCTAATGAGCAGTTCTTC; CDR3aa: CSVEPANEQFF
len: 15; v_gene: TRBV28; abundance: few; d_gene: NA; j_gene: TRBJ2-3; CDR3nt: TGTGCCAGCAGTCCCGTCGGGGGCGGGTCAGATACGCAGTATTTT; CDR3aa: CASSPVGGGSDTQYF
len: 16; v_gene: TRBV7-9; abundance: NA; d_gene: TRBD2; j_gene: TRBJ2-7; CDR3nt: TGTGCCAGCAGCCGCGGGGGTGTGGGTATTCCCGATGGGCAGTACTTC; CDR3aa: CASSRGGVGIPDGQYF
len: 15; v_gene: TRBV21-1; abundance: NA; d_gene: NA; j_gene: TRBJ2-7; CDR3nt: TGTGCCAGCAGCAATGGGCAGGTAACCTCCTACGAGCAGTACTTC; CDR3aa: CASSNGQVTSYEQYF
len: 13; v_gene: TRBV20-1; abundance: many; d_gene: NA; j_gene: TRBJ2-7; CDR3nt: TGCAGTGCACGACCGATAACTAGCTACGAGCAGTACTTC; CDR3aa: CSARPITSYEQYF
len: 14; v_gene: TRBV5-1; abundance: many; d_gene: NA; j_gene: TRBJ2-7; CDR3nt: TGCGCCAGCAGCCTGGGCCAGAAGTTCAGCGAGCAGTACTTC; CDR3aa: CASSLGQKFSEQYF
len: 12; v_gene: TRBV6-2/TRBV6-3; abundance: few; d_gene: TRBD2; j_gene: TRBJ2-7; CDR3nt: TGTGCCAGCGGGCTAGCGGGAGGCGAGCAGTACTTC; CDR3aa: CASGLAGGEQYF
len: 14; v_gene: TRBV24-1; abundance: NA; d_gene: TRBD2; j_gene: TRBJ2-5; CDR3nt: TGTGCCACCAGTTTCGGGGGGGAGGAGGAGACCCAGTACTTC; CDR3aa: CATSFGGEEETQYF
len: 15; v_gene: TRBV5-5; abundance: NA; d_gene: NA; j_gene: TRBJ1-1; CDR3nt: TGTGCCAGCAGCCGGGGACAAACGCAGAACACTGAAGCTTTCTTT; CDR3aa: CASSRGQTQNTEAFF
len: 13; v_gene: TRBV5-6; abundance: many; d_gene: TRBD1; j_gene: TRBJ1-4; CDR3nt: TGTGCCAGCACCATGGACAGGGGAGAAAAACTGTTTTTT; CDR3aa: CASTMDRGEKLFF
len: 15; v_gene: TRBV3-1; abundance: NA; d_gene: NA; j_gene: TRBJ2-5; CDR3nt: TGTGCCAGCACCCAAGCATCGGGATCGCAAGAGACCCAGTACTTC; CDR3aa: CASTQASGSQETQYF
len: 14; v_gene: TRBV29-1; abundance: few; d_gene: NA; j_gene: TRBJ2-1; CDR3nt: TGCAGTACCAACAGGGTGGCATCCTACAATGAGCAGTTCTTC; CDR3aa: CSTNRVASYNEQFF
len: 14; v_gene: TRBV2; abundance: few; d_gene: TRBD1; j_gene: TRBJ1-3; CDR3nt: TGTGCCAGCGGGACAGGGTTCTCTGGAAACACCATATATTTT; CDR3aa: CASGTGFSGNTIYF
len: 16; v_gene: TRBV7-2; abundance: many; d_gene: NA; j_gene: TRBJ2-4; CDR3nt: TGTGCCAGCAGCTTAACGCCAGGGTTAGCCAAAAACATTCAGTACTTC; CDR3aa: CASSLTPGLAKNIQYF
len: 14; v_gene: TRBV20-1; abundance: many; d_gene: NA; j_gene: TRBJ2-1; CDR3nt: TGCAGTGCGCTACAGGGACCCCTCTACAATGAGCAGTTCTTC; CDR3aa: CSALQGPLYNEQFF
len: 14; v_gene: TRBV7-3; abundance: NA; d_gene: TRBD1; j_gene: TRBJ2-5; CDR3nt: TGTGCCAGCAGCAGGACAGGTTCCCAAGAGACCCAGTACTTC; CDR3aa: CASSRTGSQETQYF
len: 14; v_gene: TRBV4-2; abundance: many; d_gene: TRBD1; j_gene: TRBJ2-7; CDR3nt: TGTGCCAGCAGCCAAGAGACAGGGGGCTACGAGCAGTACTTC; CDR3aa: CASSQETGGYEQYF
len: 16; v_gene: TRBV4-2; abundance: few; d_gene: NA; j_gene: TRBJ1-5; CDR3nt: TGTGCCAGCAGCCAAGGGGGCCAGGGAAGAGATCAGCCCCAGCATTTT; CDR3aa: CASSQGGQGRDQPQHF
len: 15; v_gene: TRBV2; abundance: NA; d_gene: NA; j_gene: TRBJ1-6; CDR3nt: TGTGCCAGCAGCGATACGGGACACAATAATTCACCCCTCCACTTT; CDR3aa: CASSDTGHNNSPLHF
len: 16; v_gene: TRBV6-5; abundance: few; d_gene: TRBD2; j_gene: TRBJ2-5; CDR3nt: TGTGCCAGCAGTTACACCCAGCGGGGGGGCCGAGAGACCCAGTACTTC; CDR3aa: CASSYTQRGGRETQYF
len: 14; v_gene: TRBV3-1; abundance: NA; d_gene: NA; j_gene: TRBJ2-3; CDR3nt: TGTGCCAGCAGCCGAGCGGGTAGCACAGATACGCAGTATTTT; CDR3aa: CASSRAGSTDTQYF
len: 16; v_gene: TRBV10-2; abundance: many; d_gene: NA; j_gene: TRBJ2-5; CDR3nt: TGCGCCAGCAGTGAGCCCCGGGCCTCGCAAAGATGGTCCCAGTACTTC; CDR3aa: CASSEPRASQRWSQYF